A selection of T cell receptor beta chains follows, all from one sample in a study of cytomegalovirus exposure and HLA in healthy donors. TCRdb's table, derived via immunoSEQ multiplex PCR, lists solely in-frame clones and lacks some. The table has 50,000 to 70,000 clones, 65% to 80% seen once. The material sequenced was PBMCs. The receptor source for this set is a man under 40 in good health and CMV-seropositive. The CDR3 runs from the conserved cysteine through the conserved F or W. A D gene is named only where the DNA matches it firmly. Clone sizes are given selectively: once, few, many, or a class where the clone is expanded.

clone_size j_call v_call d_call cdr3_aa cdr3_nt
. TRBJ2-5 TRBV27 . CASSSKQGFETQYF TGTGCCAGCAGTTCCAAACAGGGTTTTGAGACCCAGTACTTC
once TRBJ1-2 TRBV5-1 TRBD1 CASSLRQGDGYTF TGCGCCAGCAGCTTGCGGCAGGGGGATGGCTACACCTTC
. TRBJ2-7 TRBV5-6 . CASSPGQSYEQYF TGTGCCAGCAGCCCAGGACAGAGCTACGAGCAGTACTTC
. TRBJ1-1 TRBV19 TRBD1 CASRGPTGSENTEAFF TGTGCCAGTAGAGGCCCGACAGGGTCCGAGAACACTGAAGCTTTCTTT
. TRBJ1-2 TRBV7-9 . CASTLRLDYGYTF TGTGCCAGCACTCTCCGACTGGACTATGGCTACACCTTC
. TRBJ2-1 TRBV29-1 . CSAGKRAGNEQFF TGCAGCGCCGGTAAAAGAGCAGGCAATGAGCAGTTCTTC
. TRBJ2-5 TRBV25-1 TRBD2 CASSRGLAAGETQYF TGTGCCAGCAGTAGGGGACTAGCGGCCGGAGAGACCCAGTACTTC
. TRBJ2-7 TRBV7-3 . CASSPHGTSAYEQYF TGTGCCAGCAGCCCCCACGGGACAAGTGCCTACGAGCAGTACTTC
few TRBJ2-7 TRBV28 . CASSFESGFRSYEQYF TGTGCCAGCAGTTTTGAGTCCGGGTTTCGCTCCTACGAGCAGTACTTC
. TRBJ1-1 TRBV4-3 . CASSGGGLLMNTEAFF TGCGCCAGCAGCGGGGGGGGCCTCTTAATGAACACTGAAGCTTTCTTT
. TRBJ2-5 TRBV6-1 . CASSPVGGMETQYF TGTGCCAGCAGTCCAGTGGGGGGTATGGAGACCCAGTACTTC
. TRBJ1-1 TRBV7-2 . CASSLSGQQNTEAFF TGTGCCAGCAGCCTTTCTGGACAGCAGAACACTGAAGCTTTCTTT
. TRBJ1-1 TRBV19 TRBD1 CASRQGRNTEAFF TGTGCCAGTAGACAGGGGAGAAACACTGAAGCTTTCTTT
. TRBJ2-2 TRBV4-2 . CASSQVLRAGGELFF TGTGCCAGCAGCCAAGTTTTGCGAGCTGGCGGGGAGCTGTTTTTT
. TRBJ2-1 TRBV19 TRBD2 CASRPGGTSGGNEQFF TGTGCCAGTCGTCCTGGCGGGACTAGCGGGGGCAATGAGCAGTTCTTC
. TRBJ2-2 TRBV29-1 TRBD1 CSVTGGPTGELFF TGCAGCGTAACAGGGGGGCCCACCGGGGAGCTGTTTTTT
. TRBJ2-1 TRBV11-2 TRBD2 CASSSAGGGNEQFF TGTGCCAGCAGCTCCGCGGGCGGGGGTAATGAGCAGTTCTTC
. TRBJ1-1 TRBV9 . CASSPRGGTNTEAFF TGTGCCAGCAGCCCTCGCGGGGGGACGAACACTGAAGCTTTCTTT
. TRBJ1-5 TRBV7-3 TRBD1 CASSDPGQGRGNQPQHF TGTGCCAGCAGCGACCCGGGACAGGGACGGGGCAATCAGCCCCAGCATTTT
few TRBJ1-1 TRBV5-4 . CASSFVTGRDTEAFF TGTGCCAGCAGCTTTGTCACAGGGAGGGATACTGAAGCTTTCTTT
. TRBJ2-3 TRBV28 . CASSSGDYSTDTQYF TGTGCCAGCAGTTCAGGGGACTACAGCACAGATACGCAGTATTTT
. TRBJ2-4 TRBV13 . CASSFYLEDIQYF TGTGCCAGCAGCTTCTACCTCGAAGACATTCAGTACTTC
. TRBJ2-2 TRBV7-2 TRBD1 CASSLGRQGPNTGELFF TGTGCCAGCAGCTTAGGACGACAGGGGCCCAACACCGGGGAGCTGTTTTTT
. TRBJ1-2 TRBV28 . CASSLTGIYGYTF TGTGCCAGCAGTTTGACGGGGATCTATGGCTACACCTTC
. TRBJ1-1 TRBV18 TRBD1 CASSLVAGGSDTEAFF TGTGCCAGCTCATTAGTGGCAGGGGGGTCGGACACTGAAGCTTTCTTT
. TRBJ1-1 TRBV7-9 . CASGPATEAFF TGTGCCAGCGGGCCTGCCACTGAAGCTTTCTTT
. TRBJ2-3 TRBV2 . CAGRGDTDTQYF TGTGCCGGCAGGGGCGACACAGATACGCAGTATTTT
. TRBJ2-5 TRBV4-1 . CASSQEDRTRGAQYF TGCGCCAGCAGCCAGGAAGATAGAACGCGGGGCGCCCAGTACTTC
. TRBJ1-1 TRBV7-3 . CASSRDGGLNTEAFF TGTGCCAGCAGCCGGGACGGGGGGTTGAACACTGAAGCTTTCTTT
. TRBJ2-2 TRBV6-1 . CASSAGLKAGELFF TGTGCCAGCAGTGCGGGACTGAAGGCCGGGGAGCTGTTTTTT
once TRBJ1-2 TRBV27 TRBD1 CASSLRGRVEGRYGYTF TGTGCCAGCAGTTTAAGGGGGCGGGTGGAGGGGCGGTATGGCTACACCTTC
few TRBJ1-6 TRBV4-1 . CASSQPDRNRPPLHF TGCGCCAGCAGCCAACCCGACAGGAACCGGCCTCCCCTCCACTTT
few TRBJ1-1 TRBV11-3 TRBD1 CASSLGNSGGTEAFF TGTGCCAGCAGCTTAGGTAACTCAGGGGGCACTGAAGCTTTCTTT
. TRBJ2-7 TRBV4-1 TRBD1 CASSQPGGYEQYF TGCGCCAGCAGCCAGCCAGGGGGCTACGAGCAGTACTTC
. TRBJ2-5 TRBV7-9 . CASSPQGMETQYF TGTGCCAGCAGCCCCCAGGGTATGGAGACCCAGTACTTC
. TRBJ2-1 TRBV6-5 TRBD1 CASRLGQSYNEQFF TGTGCCAGCAGGCTGGGACAGTCCTACAATGAGCAGTTCTTC
. TRBJ1-1 TRBV6-5 TRBD1 CASSYSAGGTFF TGTGCCAGCAGTTACTCGGCAGGGGGTACTTTCTTT
. TRBJ2-7 TRBV28 . CASTFSGLAAEQYF TGTGCCAGCACCTTTTCAGGCTTAGCGGCCGAGCAGTACTTC
. TRBJ2-1 TRBV6-4 TRBD1 CASRPSGGAHEQFF TGTGCCAGCAGACCTTCAGGGGGAGCGCATGAGCAGTTCTTC
once TRBJ1-1 TRBV7-9 TRBD1 CASSFRPDRGKTEAFF TGTGCCAGCAGCTTTAGGCCCGACAGGGGTAAAACTGAAGCTTTCTTT
. TRBJ1-1 TRBV11-2 . CASSIREMNTEAFF TGTGCCAGCAGTATCAGGGAAATGAACACTGAAGCTTTCTTT